This T cell receptor (beta chain) was sequenced during a study of beta chain features in type 1 diabetes. Overall study results and limits: Among patients with Type 1 diabetes, TCRB CDR3s were moderately but significantly shorter in every one of the four CD4+ subsets. VDJ junctions from patients with type 1 diabetes contained fewer insertions and more deletions.

This CDR3 is 13 amino acids long. The V end was cut by 0 bases, the J end by 5 bases, with 8 bases between. The germline V gene encodes CDR1 GTSNPN and CDR2 SVGIG (reference sequence). Sequenced material consisted of expressed TCRB transcripts (all of the isolated RNA was reverse transcribed). An average of around 3.9 million reads was obtained for naive, central memory and regulatory T cell samples. Sequenced by immunoSEQ multiplex PCR; TCRdb stores in-frame clones only, minus some. The profile covers under 300,000 clones, with roughly 17% appearing a single time and 0.08% to 0.095% taken by the ten largest. As regards this clone: Its antigen remains unknown.

This receptor was taken from a man aged 30-40 years with type 1 diabetes. The V and J genes are TRBV30 and TRBJ2-1; D gene ambiguous. Input material: naive CD4+ T cells from blood. The CDR3 reads CAWSVGLNNEQFF. The CDR3 nucleotides are TGTGCCTGGAGTGTAGGTCTAAACAATGAGCAGTTCTTC.